The present T cell receptor beta chain was sequenced within a study of T-cell reconstitution after alpha-beta-depleted transplantation in children listed by TCRdb under 2016. Context from the whole study: Using TCR repertoire profiling, the study quantitatively followed how T-cell immune reconstitution unfolded in children after TCRalphabeta/CD19-depleted allogeneic hematopoietic cell transplantation. The study at large found these results: The apparently early recovery of alphabetaT-cell counts about two months after transplant reportedly depended on only several hundred rapidly expanded clones that came from non-depleted graft cells. Hyperexpanded clone frequencies declined over subsequent months; after one year, T-cell counts and TCRbeta diversity were mostly attributed to newly produced T cells. In some patients, high TCRbeta diversity at day 60 was attributed to recipient T cells and intrathymic progenitors that had survived conditioning.

Explained via the paper, the treatment or condition label denotes: allogeneic hematopoietic cell transplantation with graft depleted of TCRalphabeta T cells and CD19 B cells. Transplant recipients were children who received TCRalphabeta/CD19-depleted allogeneic hematopoietic cell grafts. The library was built by means of PCR. TCRdb shows the sequencer as Illumina HiSeq 2500. TCR library preparation used molecular barcoding, with unique molecular identifiers applied to normalize quantification of the TCRbeta repertoire. TCRdb reran the public reads through fastp at Q25 and MiXCR, keeping productive beta chains. For every CDR3 protein sequence, its rows merge into one entry that carries the most common genes and DNA. Within this sample are about 120,000 distinct CDR3 sequences, with 20% to 25% of them counted one time only. About 11% of the sample goes to the ten largest clones. In the case of this clonotype: Its antigen remains unidentified. Per-base qualities were not stored, and no clone one base away is much larger.

For CDR1 and CDR2, the germline V gene lists SGHRS and YFSETQ. At the junction V is shortened by 7 bases and J by 6 bases; bases outside the gene matches: 15. From cysteine to phenylalanine, the CDR3 is 15 amino acids long. Only the CDR3 part of the read is kept: 45 bases, read in frame from the first base. The starting material was PBMCs, mostly from graft donor cells, obtained 180 days after TCRalphabeta/CD19-depleted stem cell transplant. The TCR sequence derives from a male patient under 10 years old who had a stem cell transplant for chronic granulomatous disease, so the T cells may come from the graft donor. The chain links TRBV5-1 with TRBJ2-7, with TRBD1 matching 8 junction bases. The CDR3 is CASSKTGTGALEQYF. At the DNA level, the sequence is TGCGCCAGCTCAAAGACCGGGACAGGTGCTCTCGAGCAGTACTTC.